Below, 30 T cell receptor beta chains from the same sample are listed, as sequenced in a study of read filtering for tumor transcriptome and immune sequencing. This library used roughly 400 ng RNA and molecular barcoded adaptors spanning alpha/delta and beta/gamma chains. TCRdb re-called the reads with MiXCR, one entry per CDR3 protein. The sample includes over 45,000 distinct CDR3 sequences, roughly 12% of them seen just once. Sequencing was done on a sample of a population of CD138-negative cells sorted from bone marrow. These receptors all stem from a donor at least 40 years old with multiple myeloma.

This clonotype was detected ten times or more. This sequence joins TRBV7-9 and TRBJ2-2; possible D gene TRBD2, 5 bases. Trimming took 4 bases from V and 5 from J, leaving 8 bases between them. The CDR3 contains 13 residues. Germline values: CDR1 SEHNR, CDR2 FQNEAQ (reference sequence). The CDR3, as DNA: TGTGCCAGCAGCTGGCCGGGGACCGGGGAGCTGTTTTTT. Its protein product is CASSWPGTGELFF.

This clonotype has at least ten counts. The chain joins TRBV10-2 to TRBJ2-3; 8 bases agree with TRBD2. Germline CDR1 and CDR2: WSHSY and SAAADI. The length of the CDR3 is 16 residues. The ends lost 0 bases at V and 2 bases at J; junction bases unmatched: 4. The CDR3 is CASSESASGFTDTQYF. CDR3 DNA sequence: TGCGCCAGCAGTGAGTCGGCTAGCGGGTTCACAGATACGCAGTATTTT.

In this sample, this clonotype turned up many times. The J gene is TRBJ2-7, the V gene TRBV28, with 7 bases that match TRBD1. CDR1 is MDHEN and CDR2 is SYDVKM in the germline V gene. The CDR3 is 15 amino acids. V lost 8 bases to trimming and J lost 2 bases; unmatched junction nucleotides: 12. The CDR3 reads CASASSEGGAYEQYF. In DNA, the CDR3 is TGTGCCAGCGCCTCCTCTGAAGGGGGCGCCTACGAGCAGTACTTC. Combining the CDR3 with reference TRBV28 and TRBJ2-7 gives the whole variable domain DVKVTQSSRYLVKRTGEKVFLECVQDMDHENMFWYRQDPGLGLRLIYFSYDVKMKEKGDIPEGYSVSREKKERFSLILESASTNQTSMYLCASASSEGGAYEQYFGPGTRLTVT.

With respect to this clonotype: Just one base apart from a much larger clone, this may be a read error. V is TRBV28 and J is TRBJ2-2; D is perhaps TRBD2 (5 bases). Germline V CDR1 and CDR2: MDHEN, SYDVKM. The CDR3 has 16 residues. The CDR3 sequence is CASSFPQTGKTGEPFF. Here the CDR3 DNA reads TGTGCCAGCAGTTTCCCCCAGACCGGGAAAACCGGGGAGCCGTTTTTT.

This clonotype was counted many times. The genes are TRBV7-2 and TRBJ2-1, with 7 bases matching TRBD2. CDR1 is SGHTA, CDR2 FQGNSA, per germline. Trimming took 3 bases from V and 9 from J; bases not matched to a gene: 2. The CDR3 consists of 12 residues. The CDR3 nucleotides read TGTGCCAGCAGCTTGGGACTACCTGAGCAGTTCTTC. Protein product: CASSLGLPEQFF. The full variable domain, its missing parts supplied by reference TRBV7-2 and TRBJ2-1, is GAGVSQSPSNKVTEKGKDVELRCDPISGHTALYWYRQSLGQGLEFLIYFQGNSAPDKSGLPSDRFSAERTGGSVSTLTIQRTQQEDSAVYLCASSLGLPEQFFGPGTRLTVL.

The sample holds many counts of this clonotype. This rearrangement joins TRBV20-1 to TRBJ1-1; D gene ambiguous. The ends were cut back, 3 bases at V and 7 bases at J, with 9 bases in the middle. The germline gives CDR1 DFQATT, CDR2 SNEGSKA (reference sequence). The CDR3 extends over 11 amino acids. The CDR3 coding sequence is TGCAGTGCTAGGAATCTAGGTGAAGCTTTCTTT. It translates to CSARNLGEAFF.

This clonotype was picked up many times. The CDR3 DNA is TGTGCCAGCAGTTTGGGCAACTTGAACACTGAAGCTTTCTTT. This translates into CASSLGNLNTEAFF. The chain links TRBV12-3 or TRBV12-4 to TRBJ1-1; D is ambiguous. The CDR3 length is 14 residues. With 3 bases removed from V and 0 bases from J, the gap between germline ends came to 8 bases.

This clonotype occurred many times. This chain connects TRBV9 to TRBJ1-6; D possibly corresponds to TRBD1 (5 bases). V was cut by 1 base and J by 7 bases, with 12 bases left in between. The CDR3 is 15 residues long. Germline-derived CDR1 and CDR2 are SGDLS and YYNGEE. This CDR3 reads CASSVRGDSNSPLHF. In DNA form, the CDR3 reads TGTGCCAGCAGCGTACGCGGTGACAGCAATTCACCCCTCCACTTT.

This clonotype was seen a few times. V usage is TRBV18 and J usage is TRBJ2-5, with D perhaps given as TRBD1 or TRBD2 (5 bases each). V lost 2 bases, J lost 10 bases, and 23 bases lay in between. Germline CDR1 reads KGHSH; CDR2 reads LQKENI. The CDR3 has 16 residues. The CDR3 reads CASSPRQRQISRDQYF. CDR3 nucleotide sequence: TGTGCCAGCTCACCAAGACAGCGGCAAATTTCAAGAGACCAGTACTTC.

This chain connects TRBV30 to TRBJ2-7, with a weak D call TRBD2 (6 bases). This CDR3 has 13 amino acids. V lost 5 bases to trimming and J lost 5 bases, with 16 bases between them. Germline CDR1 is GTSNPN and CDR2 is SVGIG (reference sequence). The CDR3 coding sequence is TGTGCCTGGGCACTCGGAACTAGCAACGAGCAGTACTTC. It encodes CAWALGTSNEQYF.

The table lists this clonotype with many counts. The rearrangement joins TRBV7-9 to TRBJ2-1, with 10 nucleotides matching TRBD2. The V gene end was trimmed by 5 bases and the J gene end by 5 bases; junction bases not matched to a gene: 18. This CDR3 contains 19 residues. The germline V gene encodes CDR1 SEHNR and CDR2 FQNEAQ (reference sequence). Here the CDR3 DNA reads TGTGCCAGCAGCCCCACACAGGGTTCCCAGCGGGAGGGGAACAATGAGCAGTTCTTC. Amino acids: CASSPTQGSQREGNNEQFF.

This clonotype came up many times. CDR3: CASSWRQHTEAFF. The DNA of the CDR3 is TGTGCCAGCAGCTGGAGACAGCACACTGAAGCTTTCTTT. The chain joins TRBV7-9 to TRBJ1-1; weak D call: TRBD1 (5 bases). V gave up 4 bases and J gave up 3 bases, with 9 bases separating them. This CDR3 region has 13 residues. Germline loops: CDR1 SEHNR, CDR2 FQNEAQ (reference sequence).

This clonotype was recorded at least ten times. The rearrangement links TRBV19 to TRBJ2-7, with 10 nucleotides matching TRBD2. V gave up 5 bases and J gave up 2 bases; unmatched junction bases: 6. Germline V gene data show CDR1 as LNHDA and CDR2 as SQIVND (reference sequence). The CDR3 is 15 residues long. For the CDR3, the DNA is TGTGCCAGTAGTGAGAGCGGGAGGGGAACCTACGAGCAGTACTTC. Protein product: CASSESGRGTYEQYF.

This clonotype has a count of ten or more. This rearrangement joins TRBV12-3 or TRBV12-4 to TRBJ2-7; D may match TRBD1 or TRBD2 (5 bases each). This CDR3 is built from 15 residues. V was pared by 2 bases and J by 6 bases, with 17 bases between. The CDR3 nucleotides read TGTGCCAGCAGTTTAATATTGAATTCCGGGGCCGAGCAGTACTTC. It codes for CASSLILNSGAEQYF.

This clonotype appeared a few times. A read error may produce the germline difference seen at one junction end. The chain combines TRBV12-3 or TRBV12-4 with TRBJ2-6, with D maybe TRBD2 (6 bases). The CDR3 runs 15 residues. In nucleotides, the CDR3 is TGTGACAGCAGCCCCGGGGGCTCTGGGGCCAACGTCCTGACTTTC. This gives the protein CDSSPGGSGANVLTF.

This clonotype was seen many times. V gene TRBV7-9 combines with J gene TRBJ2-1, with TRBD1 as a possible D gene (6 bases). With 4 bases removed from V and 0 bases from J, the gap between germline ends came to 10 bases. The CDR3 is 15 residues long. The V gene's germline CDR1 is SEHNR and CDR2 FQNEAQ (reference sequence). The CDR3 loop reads CASSSGTNSYNEQFF. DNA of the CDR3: TGTGCCAGCAGCTCGGGGACAAACTCCTACAATGAGCAGTTCTTC.

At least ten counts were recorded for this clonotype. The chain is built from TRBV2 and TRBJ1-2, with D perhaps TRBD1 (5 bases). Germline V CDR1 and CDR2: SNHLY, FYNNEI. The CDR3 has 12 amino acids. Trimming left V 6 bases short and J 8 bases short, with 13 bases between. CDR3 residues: CASRTGAGGYTF. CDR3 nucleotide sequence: TGTGCCAGCAGGACCGGGGCGGGCGGCTACACCTTC.

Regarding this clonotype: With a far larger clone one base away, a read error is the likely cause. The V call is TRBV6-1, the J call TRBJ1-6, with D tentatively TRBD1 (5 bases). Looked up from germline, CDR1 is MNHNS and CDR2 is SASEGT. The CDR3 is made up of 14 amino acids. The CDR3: CASRGVPRRTEAVF. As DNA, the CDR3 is TGTGCCAGCAGGGGGGTCCCCCGAAGGACTGAAGCTGTCTTT.

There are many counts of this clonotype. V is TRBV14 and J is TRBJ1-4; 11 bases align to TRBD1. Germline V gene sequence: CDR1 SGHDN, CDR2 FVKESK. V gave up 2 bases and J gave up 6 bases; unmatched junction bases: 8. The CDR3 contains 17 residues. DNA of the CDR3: TGTGCCAGCAGCCAACTGGCGGCGGGACAGGGGGATGAAAAACTGTTTTTT. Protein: CASSQLAAGQGDEKLFF.

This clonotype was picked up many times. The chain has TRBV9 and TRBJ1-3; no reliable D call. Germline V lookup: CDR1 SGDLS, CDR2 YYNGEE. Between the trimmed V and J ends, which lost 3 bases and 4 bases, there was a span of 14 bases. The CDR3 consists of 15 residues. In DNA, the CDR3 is TGTGCCAGCAGCGCCTCGGGCGCCCCCGGAAACACCATATATTTT. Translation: CASSASGAPGNTIYF.

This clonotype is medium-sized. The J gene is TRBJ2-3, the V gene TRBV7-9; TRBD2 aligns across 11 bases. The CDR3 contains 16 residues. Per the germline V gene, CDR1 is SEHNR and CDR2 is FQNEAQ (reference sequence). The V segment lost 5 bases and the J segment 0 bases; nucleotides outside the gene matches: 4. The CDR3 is CASSPGTSGSTDTQYF. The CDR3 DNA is TGTGCCAGCAGCCCTGGGACTAGCGGAAGCACAGATACGCAGTATTTT. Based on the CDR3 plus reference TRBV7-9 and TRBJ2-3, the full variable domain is DTGVSQNPRHKITKRGQNVTFRCDPISEHNRLYWYRQTLGQGPEFLTYFQNEAQLEKSRLLSDRFSAERPKGSFSTLEIQRTEQGDSAMYLCASSPGTSGSTDTQYFGPGTRLTVL.

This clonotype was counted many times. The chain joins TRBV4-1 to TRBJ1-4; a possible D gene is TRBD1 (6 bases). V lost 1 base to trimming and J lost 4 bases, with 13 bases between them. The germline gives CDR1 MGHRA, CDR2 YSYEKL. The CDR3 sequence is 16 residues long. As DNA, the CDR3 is TGCGCCAGCAGCCAAGTTTCCGGGACAAGTAATGAAAAACTGTTTTTT. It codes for CASSQVSGTSNEKLFF.

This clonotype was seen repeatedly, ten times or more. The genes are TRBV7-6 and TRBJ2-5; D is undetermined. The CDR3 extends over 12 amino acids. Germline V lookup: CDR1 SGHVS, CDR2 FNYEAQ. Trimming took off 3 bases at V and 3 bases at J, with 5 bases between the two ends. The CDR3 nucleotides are TGTGCCAGCAGCTTCACCAAAGAGACCCAGTACTTC. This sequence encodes CASSFTKETQYF.

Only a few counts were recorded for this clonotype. The CDR3 DNA reads TGCAGTGCTAGAGGTCAGGGTTCAGGCAATCAGCCCCAGCATTTT. Encoded protein: CSARGQGSGNQPQHF. This sequence joins TRBV20-1 and TRBJ1-5; D is possibly TRBD1 (5 bases). Trimming shortened V by 1 base and J by 2 bases, and 12 bases separated the two germline ends. CDR1 DFQATT and CDR2 SNEGSKA come from the germline V gene (reference sequence). The CDR3 loop spans 15 amino acids.

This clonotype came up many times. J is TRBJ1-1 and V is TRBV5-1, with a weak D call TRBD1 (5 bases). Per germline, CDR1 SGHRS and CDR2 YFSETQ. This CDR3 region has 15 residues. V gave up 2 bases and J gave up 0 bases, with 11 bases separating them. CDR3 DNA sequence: TGCGCCAGCAGCTTCCTGGCAGGGCTGAACACTGAAGCTTTCTTT. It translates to CASSFLAGLNTEAFF.

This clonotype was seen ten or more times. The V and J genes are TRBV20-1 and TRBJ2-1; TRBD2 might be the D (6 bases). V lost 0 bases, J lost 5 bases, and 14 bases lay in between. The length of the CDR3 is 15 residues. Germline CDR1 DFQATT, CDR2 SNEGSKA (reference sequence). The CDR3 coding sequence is TGCAGTGCTAGAGATCTCGCGGGGACTCACAATGAGCAGTTCTTC. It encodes CSARDLAGTHNEQFF.

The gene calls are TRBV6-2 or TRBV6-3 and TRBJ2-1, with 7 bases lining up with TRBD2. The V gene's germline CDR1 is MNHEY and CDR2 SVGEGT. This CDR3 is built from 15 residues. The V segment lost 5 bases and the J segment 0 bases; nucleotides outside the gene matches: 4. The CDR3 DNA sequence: TGTGCCAGCAGTCTCCGGGGGGTCTCCTACAATGAGCAGTTCTTC. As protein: CASSLRGVSYNEQFF.

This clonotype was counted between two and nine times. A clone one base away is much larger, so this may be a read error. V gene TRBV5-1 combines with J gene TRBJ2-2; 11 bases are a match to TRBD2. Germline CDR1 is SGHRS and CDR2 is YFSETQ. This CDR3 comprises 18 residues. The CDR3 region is CASSDVGLAGGATGGLFF. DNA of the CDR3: TGCGCCAGCAGCGACGTAGGGCTAGCGGGAGGTGCAACCGGGGGGCTGTTTTTT.

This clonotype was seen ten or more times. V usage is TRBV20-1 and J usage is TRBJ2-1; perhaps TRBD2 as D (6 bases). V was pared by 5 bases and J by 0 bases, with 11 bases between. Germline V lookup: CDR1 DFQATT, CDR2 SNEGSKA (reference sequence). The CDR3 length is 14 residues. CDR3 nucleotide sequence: TGCAGTGCTGTAGCGGAGAGCTCCTACAATGAGCAGTTCTTC. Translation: CSAVAESSYNEQFF.

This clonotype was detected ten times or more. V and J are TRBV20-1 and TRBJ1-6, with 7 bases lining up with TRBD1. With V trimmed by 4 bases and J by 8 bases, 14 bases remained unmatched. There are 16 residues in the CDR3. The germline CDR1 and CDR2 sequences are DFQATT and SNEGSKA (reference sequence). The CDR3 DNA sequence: TGCAGTGCTACCCCAGGAGGGGGGACAGTGGATTCACCCCTCCACTTT. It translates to CSATPGGGTVDSPLHF.